The following is a T cell receptor beta chain sequence with its context. The antigen is undetermined. The data were obtained in a study of vaccination effects on CD4 cells after COVID-19. The overall study: Wells containing approximately 2 million PBMC each were cultured with roughly 10 IU/ml IL-2 and about 10 ug/ml peptides.

The assay was immunoSEQ multiplex PCR, and TCRdb's table has in-frame clones only and misses some. The sample lists approximately 74,000 clones; less than 75% were seen once. The culture ran for around 10 days before CD4+ T cells were isolated. Two doses of either BNT162b2 or mRNA-1273 were given to each participant. This specimen consisted of CD4+ T cells from PBMCs cultured without peptide, obtained after COVID-19 vaccination. The receptor was derived from a human donor who received a COVID-19 vaccine.

Here the CDR3 reads CASSLEGGGRETQYF. CDR3 coding DNA: TGTGCCAGCAGCTTAGAAGGAGGGGGCAGGGAGACCCAGTACTTC. The V gene is TRBV7-2, the J gene TRBJ2-5, with D possibly TRBD1 on 7 matching bases. This CDR3 has 15 residues. Germline lookup yields CDR1 SGHTA and CDR2 FQGNSA. Trimming took 1 base from V and 5 from J, leaving 14 bases between them. The whole variable domain, filled in from reference TRBV7-2 and TRBJ2-5, reads GAGVSQSPSNKVTEKGKDVELRCDPISGHTALYWYRQSLGQGLEFLIYFQGNSAPDKSGLPSDRFSAERTGGSVSTLTIQRTQQEDSAVYLCASSLEGGGRETQYFGPGTRLLVL.